This entry lists 8 T cell receptor beta chains sequenced from one sample in a study of blood T cell repertoires in COVID-19. Data came from immunoSEQ multiplex PCR; TCRdb stores just in-frame clones and leaves some out. This repertoire shows over 95,000 clones, 75% to 90% found once; its top ten account for approximately 5%. The sample consisted of peripheral blood. The receptor set was obtained from a woman aged 60-70 years with COVID-19, enrolled during active disease.

This clone was detected a few times. The chain uses TRBV11-3 and TRBJ2-1, with D perhaps matching TRBD2 (6 bases). Trimming stripped 4 bases from V and 9 bases from J, with 22 bases between. Germline CDR1 and CDR2: SGHNT and YENEEA. The CDR3 runs to 16 residues. The CDR3 nucleotides are TGTGCCAGCAGCTCCCGGGACTCAGGAAAAATGGGTGAGCAGTTCTTC. This gives the protein CASSSRDSGKMGEQFF.

V and J are TRBV6-6 and TRBJ1-5, with D perhaps TRBD1 (6 bases). Germline CDR1 and CDR2: MNHNY and SVGAGI (reference sequence). The CDR3 totals 16 residues. Trimming shortened V by 2 bases and J by 3 bases, and 14 bases separated the two germline ends. In DNA form, the CDR3 reads TGTGCCAGCAGTTACGGGACATGGAGTGCCAATCAGCCCCAGCATTTT. It yields the protein CASSYGTWSANQPQHF.

This clone was recorded a few times. The same CDR3 also results from other DNA sequences found in this sample. The J gene is TRBJ1-1, the V gene TRBV5-1, with 7 bases identical to TRBD1. Germline-derived CDR1 and CDR2 are SGHRS and YFSETQ. V gave up 4 bases and J gave up 1 base; unmatched junction bases: 1. The CDR3 consists of 13 residues. The CDR3 loop reads CASSRTGNTEAFF. DNA of the CDR3: TGCGCCAGCAGCAGGACAGGGAACACTGAAGCTTTCTTT.

The CDR3 is CASSPAGALNQPQHF. CDR3 nucleotides: TGCGCCAGCAGCCCTGCAGGGGCCCTAAATCAGCCCCAGCATTTT. The V and J genes are TRBV4-1 and TRBJ1-5; TRBD1 is a possible D gene (6 bases). The germline V gene has CDR1 MGHRA and CDR2 YSYEKL. V shed 4 bases and J shed 4 bases, with 14 bases lying between them. CDR3 length: 15 amino acids.

The CDR3, as DNA: TGTGCCAGCAGGAAAACTACAGGGGGCAAAGGTGGCTACACCTTC. Translated: CASRKTTGGKGGYTF. The chain has TRBV6-5 and TRBJ1-2; the match to TRBD1 covers 9 bases. Per germline, CDR1 MNHEY and CDR2 SVGAGI. The CDR3 runs 15 residues. V dropped 6 bases and J dropped 7; count of bases not matched to a gene: 12.

The gene calls are TRBV10-1 and TRBJ2-1; D might be TRBD2 (5 bases). The CDR3 totals 14 residues. Per the germline V gene, CDR1 is WNHNN and CDR2 is SYGVQD (reference sequence). The V end was cut by 3 bases, the J end by 7 bases, with 13 bases between. The CDR3 here is CASSEPERGNEQFF. CDR3 DNA sequence: TGCGCCAGCAGTGAACCCGAACGAGGGAATGAGCAGTTCTTC.

The chain is built from TRBV29-1 and TRBJ1-2, with TRBD1 matching over 7 bases. The CDR3 loop spans 14 amino acids. The germline gives CDR1 SQVTM, CDR2 ANQGSEA. J gave up 5 bases and V 6 bases, and 12 bases lay outside the gene matches. Here the CDR3 reads CSVQKTGPTYGYTF. The CDR3 bases are TGCAGCGTCCAGAAGACAGGGCCAACGTATGGCTACACCTTC.

J is TRBJ1-3 and V is TRBV12-5; tentatively, D is TRBD1 (6 bases). The CDR3 totals 15 residues. Trimming took 3 bases from V and 4 from J, leaving 13 bases between them. The germline gives CDR1 LGHNT, CDR2 FRNRAP. The CDR3 sequence: CASGFRGAGGNTIYF. The CDR3 DNA follows: TGTGCTAGTGGTTTTCGGGGGGCCGGAGGAAACACCATATATTTT.